This T cell receptor beta chain was observed in a study of PD-L1 blockade in urothelial cancer (dated by TCRdb to about 2017). About the study as a whole: All patients started therapy around 2014 and received atezolizumab 1,200 mg intravenously every 3 weeks. Twenty-five of 29 patients were identified as males with urothelial cancer of bladder origin, and a prior smoking history was reported by 18 of 29 patients. Patients had an ECOG performance status of 0 or 1 and had received between 0 and 3 prior chemotherapy regimens. Blood samples were analyzed 3 weeks after the start of treatment (second dose) and 6 weeks after the start of treatment. Blood samples gave median yields of about 150,000 T cells and 65,000 to 85,000 unique TCRs, along with a median clonality of 0.080. An exploratory multi-omic analysis was conducted of the somatic, immune and clinical correlates of response to PD-L1 blockade with atezolizumab in urothelial cancer. Pretreatment tumor samples, along with matched peripheral blood collected serially before and after atezolizumab treatment, underwent TCR sequencing. Durable clinical benefit was defined as a progression-free survival longer than 6 months, and TCR features were additionally tested against progression-free survival and overall survival. In the same patients, whole exome sequencing and RNA sequencing of pretreatment tumors were performed in addition to TCR sequencing. Durable clinical benefit was achieved by nine patients and was not achieved by 20 patients. Pretreatment blood TCR-seq was available for about 27 patients, at least one posttreatment blood collection was obtained for some 25 patients, and tumor TCR-seq was available for some 25 patients.

Points on this clone: The target of this receptor is not known. Base qualities were left out, and no much larger clone turns up one base away.

Synthetic TCR analog templates were spiked into each PCR to estimate absolute template abundance from read counts. The immunoSEQ assay used bias-controlled V and J gene primers to amplify TCRbeta CDR3 regions from genomic DNA. Sequencing of rearranged TCRbeta segments was done at approximately 20X coverage. As for how the authors treated the data: Sequencing errors were corrected by clustering and CDR3s were annotated against IMGT to assign V, D and J genes. Out-of-frame and stop-codon sequences were excluded, and only productive TCRbeta rearrangements were used in downstream analyses. Clonality was calculated as one minus the Shannon entropy normalized by the log of the number of unique productive sequences. Clones differing between time points or between blood and tumor were identified by Fisher's exact test with Benjamini-Hochberg correction at adjusted p below 0.01. TCRdb limited this immuneACCESS table to in-frame rearrangements with V and J called. A share of clones is missing; checked studies link under half to unresolved V genes, and the rest is unexplained. From that table come the V and J calls and clone size; the DNA was used to work out D and trimming. This sample gives under 40,000 clones in total; 80% to 95% of them show up just once. The ten biggest clones cover approximately 8.3% of the sample.

The cohort comprised around 31 patients with locally advanced or metastatic urothelial carcinoma treated at Memorial Sloan Kettering on a trial protocol. Peripheral blood mononuclear cells were collected pretreatment and during treatment, with between 1 and 8 total time points obtained per patient. The Qiagen DNeasy Blood extraction kit was used to purify genomic DNA from total PBMCs and tumor samples. PBMCs were collected pretreatment and during treatment, and were isolated and stored as previously described. V and J are trimmed by 1 base and 7 bases, and the gene matches miss 5 bases of the junction. CDR3 length: 14 amino acids, cysteine to phenylalanine. The only DNA kept is the CDR3, 42 bases in frame from the first base. Taken from the germline V gene, the CDR1 and CDR2 loops are SGHTA and FQGNSA. Results the study describes overall, beyond this receptor: Because of the small sample size (n ≈ 29) and the many exploratory analyses performed, the results are intended to be regarded as hypothesis-generating. At 3 weeks after the start of treatment, tumor-associated TCR clones in peripheral blood had expanded more in patients with durable benefit (n of about 21, p = 0.022). A pretreatment peripheral blood TCR clonality below the median was linked to improved progression-free and overall survival.

The starting material was PBMCs, obtained around atezolizumab (anti-PD-L1) treatment. The sequence derives from a man aged 65 to 79 with urothelial cancer. The rearranged segments are TRBV7-2 and TRBJ2-7, with 9 junctional bases fitting TRBD1. The DNA reads as follows: TGTGCCAGCAGCTTAGGGACAGGGGTCGGGGAGCAGTACTTC. Translated, this is CASSLGTGVGEQYF.